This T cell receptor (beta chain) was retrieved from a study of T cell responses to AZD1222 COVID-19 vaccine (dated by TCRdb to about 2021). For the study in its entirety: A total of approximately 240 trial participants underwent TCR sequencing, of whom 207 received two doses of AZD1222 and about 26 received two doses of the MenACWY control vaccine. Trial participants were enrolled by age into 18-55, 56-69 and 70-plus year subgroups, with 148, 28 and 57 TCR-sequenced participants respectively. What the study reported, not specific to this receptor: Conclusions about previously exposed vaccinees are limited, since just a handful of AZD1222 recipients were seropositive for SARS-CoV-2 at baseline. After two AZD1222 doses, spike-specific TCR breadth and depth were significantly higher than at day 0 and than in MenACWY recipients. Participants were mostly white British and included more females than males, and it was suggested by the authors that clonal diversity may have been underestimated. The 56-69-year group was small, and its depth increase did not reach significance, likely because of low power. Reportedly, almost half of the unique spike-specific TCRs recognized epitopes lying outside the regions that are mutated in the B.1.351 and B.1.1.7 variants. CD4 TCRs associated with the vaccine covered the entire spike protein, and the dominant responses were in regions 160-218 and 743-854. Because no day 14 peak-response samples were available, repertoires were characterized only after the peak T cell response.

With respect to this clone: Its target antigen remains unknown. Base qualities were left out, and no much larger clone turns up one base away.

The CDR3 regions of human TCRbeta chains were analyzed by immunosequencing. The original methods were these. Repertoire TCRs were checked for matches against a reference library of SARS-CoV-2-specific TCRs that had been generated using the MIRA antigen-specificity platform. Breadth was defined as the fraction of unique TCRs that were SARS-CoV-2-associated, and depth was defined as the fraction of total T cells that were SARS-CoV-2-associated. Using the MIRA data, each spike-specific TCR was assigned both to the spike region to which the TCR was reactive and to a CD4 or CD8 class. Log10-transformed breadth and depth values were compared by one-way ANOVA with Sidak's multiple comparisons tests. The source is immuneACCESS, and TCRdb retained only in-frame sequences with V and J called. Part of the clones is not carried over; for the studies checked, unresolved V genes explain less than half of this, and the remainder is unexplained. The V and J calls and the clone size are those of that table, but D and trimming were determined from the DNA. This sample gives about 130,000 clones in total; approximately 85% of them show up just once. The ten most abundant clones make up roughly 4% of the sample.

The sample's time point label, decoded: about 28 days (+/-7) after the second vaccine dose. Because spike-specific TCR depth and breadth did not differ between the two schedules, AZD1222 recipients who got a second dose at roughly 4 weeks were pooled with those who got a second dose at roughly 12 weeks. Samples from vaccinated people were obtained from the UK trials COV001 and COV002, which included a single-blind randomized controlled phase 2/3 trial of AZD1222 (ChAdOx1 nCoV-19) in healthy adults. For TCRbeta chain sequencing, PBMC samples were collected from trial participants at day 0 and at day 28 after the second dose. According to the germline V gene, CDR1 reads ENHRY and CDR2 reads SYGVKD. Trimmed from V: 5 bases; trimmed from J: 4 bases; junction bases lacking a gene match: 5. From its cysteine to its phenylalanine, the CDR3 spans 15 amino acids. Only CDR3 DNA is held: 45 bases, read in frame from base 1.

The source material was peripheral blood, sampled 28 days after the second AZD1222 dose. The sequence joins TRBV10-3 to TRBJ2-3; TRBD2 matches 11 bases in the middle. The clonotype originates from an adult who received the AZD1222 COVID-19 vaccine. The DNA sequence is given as TGTGCCATCAGTACGGGACTAGCGGATTCAGATACGCAGTATTTT. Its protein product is CAISTGLADSDTQYF.